A single TCR beta chain is shown here with its context. Its antigen is currently unknown. This sample is part of a study of OX40 agonist ivuxolimab in advanced cancers. Study context: Anti-PD-1, anti-PD-L1 or anti-CTLA-4 therapy given earlier was allowed, and about 38% had some. Regarding the study as a whole: In the expanded peripheral T cells, antigen specificity was never determined.

V lost 5 bases to trimming and J lost 6 bases; unmatched junction nucleotides: 4. The germline gives CDR1 MGHDK, CDR2 SYGVNS. The CDR3 consists of 13 residues. Profiled with immunoSEQ multiplex PCR; TCRdb holds only in-frame clones, not every one. The sample includes 75,000 to 95,000 clones, about 90% seen only once; the top ten take 0.5% to 0.55%. The sample was CD4+ or CD8+ T cells sorted from blood, taken in a trial of the OX40 agonist ivuxolimab. The V and J genes are TRBV25-1 and TRBJ2-7, with 10 bases lining up with TRBD2. This TCR was sampled from an adult with an advanced solid tumor such as melanoma, head and neck, liver or kidney cancer. CDR3 sequence (DNA): TGTGCCAGCAGTCAACTAGCGGGAACCGAGCAGTACTTC. This gives the protein CASSQLAGTEQYF.